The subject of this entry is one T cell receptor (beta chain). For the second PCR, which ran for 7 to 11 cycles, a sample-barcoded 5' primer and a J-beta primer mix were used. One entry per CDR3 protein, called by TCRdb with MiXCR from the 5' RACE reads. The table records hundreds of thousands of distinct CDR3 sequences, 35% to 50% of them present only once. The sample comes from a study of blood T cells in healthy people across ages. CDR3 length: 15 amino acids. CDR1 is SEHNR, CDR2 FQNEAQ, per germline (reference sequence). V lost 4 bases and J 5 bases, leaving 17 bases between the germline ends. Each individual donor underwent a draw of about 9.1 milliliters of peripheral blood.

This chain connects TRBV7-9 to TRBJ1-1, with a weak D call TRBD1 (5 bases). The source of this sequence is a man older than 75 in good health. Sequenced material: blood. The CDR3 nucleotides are TGTGCCAGCAGCTCCACCAACACGGGGGTGACTGAAGCTTTCTTT. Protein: CASSSTNTGVTEAFF.